A single T cell receptor beta chain is shown here with its context. Original methodology: Using reference gene primer amplification, nucleated cell counts were estimated. Some clones are missing from TCRdb's copy, which holds only in-frame ones; the method was immunoSEQ multiplex PCR. V and J calls and clone size are given by that table; D and trimming were obtained from the DNA. Altogether approximately 170,000 clones are present, less than 90% being singletons, with the ten largest covering roughly 9.7%. The CDR3 runs 17 residues. Germline-derived CDR1 and CDR2 are MNHEY and SMNVEV (reference sequence). Trimming at V came to 5 bases and at J to 5 bases, leaving 13 bases not matched to a gene. Seattle cases were enrolled at active infection and followed longitudinally. This specimen belongs to a study of blood T cell repertoires in COVID-19. Background on the study: Material from acute and convalescent COVID-19 was sourced from the United States, Italy and Spain. From T cells, B-cell-depleted T cells, or PBMCs came the material, which was cDNA or gDNA.

This chain uses TRBV27 with TRBJ2-2; 8 positions match TRBD2. The clonotype comes from an older woman with COVID-19, enrolled during active disease. The sequenced sample was peripheral blood. The DNA for the CDR3 is TGTGCCAGCAGTCCCTCCCTTCTAGCGGGTGGTACCGGGGAGCTGTTTTTT. This translates into CASSPSLLAGGTGELFF.